These 9 T cell receptor beta chains share one sample of origin, sequenced in a study of blood T cell repertoires in COVID-19. TCRdb keeps only in-frame clones here, not all; method: immunoSEQ multiplex PCR. The profile shows around 250,000 clones, roughly 88% of them singletons. The specimen was PBMCs or T cells enriched from blood (not recorded which). The receptors originated from a woman between 40 and 50 years old who had been exposed to COVID-19.

In this sample, this clone turned up once. This rearrangement joins TRBV18 to TRBJ1-1, with D unclear. Germline V CDR1 and CDR2: KGHSH, LQKENI. With 4 bases removed from V and 2 bases from J, the gap between germline ends came to 8 bases. This CDR3 has 13 amino acids. CDR3 sequence reads: CASSQNSNTEAFF. In DNA form, the CDR3 reads TGTGCCAGCTCACAGAACAGTAACACTGAAGCTTTCTTT.

This clone appeared once. The rearrangement uses TRBV6-6 and TRBJ2-7; tentative D call: TRBD1 (6 bases). V was pared by 6 bases and J by 0 bases, with 15 bases between. The germline CDR1 and CDR2 sequences are MNHNY and SVGAGI (reference sequence). There are 15 residues in the CDR3. DNA for the CDR3: TGTGCCAGCAGCAAACGACAGGAGAGCTCCTACGAGCAGTACTTC. Translating gives CASSKRQESSYEQYF.

This chain connects TRBV7-9 to TRBJ2-4; D remains ambiguous. The germline CDR1 and CDR2 sequences are SEHNR and FQNEAQ (reference sequence). The CDR3 sequence is 12 residues long. Trimming left V 5 bases short and J 7 bases short, with 9 bases between. As DNA, the CDR3 is TGTGCCAGCAGCCCGAACGGGAACATTCAGTACTTC. This sequence encodes CASSPNGNIQYF. Full variable domain (remainder filled in from reference TRBV7-9 and TRBJ2-4): DTGVSQNPRHKITKRGQNVTFRCDPISEHNRLYWYRQTLGQGPEFLTYFQNEAQLEKSRLLSDRFSAERPKGSFSTLEIQRTEQGDSAMYLCASSPNGNIQYFGAGTRLSVL.

The V call is TRBV28, the J call TRBJ2-1; 7 nucleotides match TRBD1. The CDR3 is 13 residues long. The V and J ends lost 6 bases and 5 bases, in that order; junction bases with no gene match: 4. Germline lookup yields CDR1 MDHEN and CDR2 SYDVKM. The DNA for the CDR3 is TGTGCCAGCAGATTACAGGGGAACAATGAGCAGTTCTTC. It codes for CASRLQGNNEQFF.

This clone was counted a single time. The chain couples TRBV7-9 to TRBJ2-5; 7 nucleotides align to TRBD1. Trimming at V came to 1 base and at J to 2 bases, leaving 7 bases not matched to a gene. CDR1 is SEHNR, CDR2 FQNEAQ, per germline (reference sequence). This CDR3 comprises 16 residues. The CDR3 DNA follows: TGTGCCAGCAGCTTAGGCGATGGGACAGCACAAGAGACCCAGTACTTC. Residues: CASSLGDGTAQETQYF.

This sequence joins TRBV11-3 and TRBJ2-2; D perhaps matches TRBD1 (6 bases). The CDR3 is 16 residues long. In germline, CDR1 is SGHNT, CDR2 YENEEA. V was shortened by 4 bases and J by 6 bases, with 18 bases between the two germline ends. CDR3 region: CASSSRAGDSSGELFF. The CDR3 bases are TGTGCCAGCAGCTCCCGGGCAGGGGATTCTTCCGGGGAGCTGTTTTTT.

With respect to this clone: Other DNA sequences within the sample encode an identical CDR3. V is TRBV7-3 and J is TRBJ2-1; 7 bases are shared with TRBD2. Trimming at V came to 5 bases and at J to 4 bases, leaving 5 bases not matched to a gene. This CDR3 has 14 amino acids. Germline V gives CDR1 SGHTA, CDR2 FQGTGA. CDR3 loop: CASSLTGGYNEQFF. The CDR3 DNA reads TGTGCCAGCAGCCTCACCGGGGGGTACAATGAGCAGTTCTTC.

This chain links TRBV19 with TRBJ1-4; 8 bases are a match to TRBD1. Germline CDR1 LNHDA, CDR2 SQIVND (reference sequence). This CDR3 has 18 residues. The V gene end was trimmed by 2 bases and the J gene end by 7 bases; junction bases not matched to a gene: 15. The CDR3: CASSIRWTGPPLIEKLFF. The CDR3 DNA is TGTGCCAGTAGTATAAGGTGGACAGGGCCCCCTTTAATTGAAAAACTGTTTTTT.

This clone was found once. The chain employs TRBV15 and TRBJ1-1; 9 nucleotides align to TRBD1. The trim removed 7 bases at V and 2 bases at J, leaving 14 bases unmatched. The CDR3 is 17 residues long. Germline lookup yields CDR1 LNHNV and CDR2 YYDKDF (reference sequence). The CDR3, as DNA: TGTGCCACCAAGTCGGGACAGGGAGTCGGGTTAAACACTGAAGCTTTCTTT. It codes for CATKSGQGVGLNTEAFF.